The clone carrying this T cell receptor (beta chain) was seen once. The repertoire was sequenced with immunoSEQ multiplex PCR; TCRdb's copy has only in-frame clones and lacks some. Of approximately 190,000 clones in the sample, under 85% were seen once. The source of the sample is a study of blood T cell repertoires in COVID-19. Study overall: COVID-19 samples from acute and convalescent phases originated in the United States, Italy and Spain.

Sequenced: peripheral blood. This TCR came from a woman aged 40 to 50 with acute or convalescent COVID-19.

The CDR3 is CASSQPDRGDSPLHF. In DNA form, the CDR3 reads TGTGCCAGCAGCCAACCGGACAGGGGCGATTCACCCCTCCACTTT. The rearrangement joins TRBV3-1 (or the pseudogene TRBV3-2) to TRBJ1-6; TRBD1 matches 9 bases. The length of the CDR3 is 15 residues. CDR1 is LGHDT and CDR2 is YNNKEL in the germline V gene (reference sequence). Germline trimming cut 2 bases from V and 8 bases from J; bases unmatched to any gene: 4.